Presented here are 22 T cell receptor beta chains from one specimen sequenced in a study of identical twins. TCRdb passed the 5' RACE reads through MiXCR, listing each CDR3 protein once. The data contain a few hundred thousand distinct CDR3 sequences, roughly 9% of them seen just once; the ten biggest clones take up 8% to 9.5%. The source material was naive T cells sorted from blood. The receptors stem from a woman aged 45-59 years in good health.

A few counts support this clonotype. The chain joins TRBV29-1 to TRBJ1-1; the match to TRBD1 covers 8 bases. CDR3 size: 12 residues. The junction had 1 base not matched to a gene; V was cut back by 0 bases and J by 7 bases. In germline, CDR1 is SQVTM, CDR2 ANQGSEA. In DNA, the CDR3 is TGCAGCGTTGAAGATGGACAGGGTGAAGCTTTCTTT. Encoded protein: CSVEDGQGEAFF.

Concerning this clonotype itself: This could be a read error, since a much larger clone is one nucleotide away. V is TRBV20-1 and J is TRBJ1-4; D might be TRBD1 (5 bases). CDR3 size: 12 residues. In germline, CDR1 is DFQATT, CDR2 SNEGSKA (reference sequence). The CDR3 DNA sequence: TGCAGTGCTATAGGAGGGGATGAAAACCTGTTTTTT. This sequence encodes CSAIGGDENLFF.

The sample holds a few counts of this clonotype. The V gene is TRBV13, the J gene TRBJ2-1; D gene uncertain. Germline assignment: CDR1 PRHDT and CDR2 FYEKMQ (reference sequence). The CDR3 consists of 11 residues. V lost 5 bases to trimming and J lost 12 bases, with 11 bases between them. CDR3 bases: TGTGCCAGCAGCGCATACAGAGGGCAGTTCTTC. This translates into CASSAYRGQFF.

The chain joins TRBV7-9 to TRBJ2-1, with 10 bases aligning to TRBD1. CDR3 length: 13 residues. Germline V gives CDR1 SEHNR, CDR2 FQNEAQ (reference sequence). V gave up 1 base and J gave up 15 bases; unmatched junction bases: 6. The CDR3 here is CASSLVGDRGPFF. The DNA for the CDR3 is TGTGCCAGCAGCTTAGTAGGTGACAGGGGGCCGTTCTTC.

Ten or more counts support this clonotype. CDR3 region: CASSLGVGSYEQYV. The DNA of the CDR3 is TGTGCCAGCAGCTTAGGAGTCGGTTCCTACGAGCAGTACGTC. The chain uses TRBV11-3 and TRBJ2-7; D is ambiguous. Trimming took 1 base from V and 1 from J, leaving 8 bases between them. The CDR3 runs to 14 residues. Germline V gene data show CDR1 as SGHNT and CDR2 as YENEEA.

This clonotype was seen many times. The V gene is TRBV11-3, the J gene TRBJ2-1; D call uncertain. The germline V gene has CDR1 SGHNT and CDR2 YENEEA. CDR3 length equals 13 residues. Trimming removed 3 bases at V and 9 bases at J, with 12 bases between. CDR3 region: CASSFQNVGEQFF. CDR3 bases: TGTGCCAGCAGCTTCCAGAACGTCGGTGAGCAGTTCTTC. The full variable domain, with the rest looked up from reference TRBV11-3 and TRBJ2-1, is EAGVVQSPRYKIIEKKQPVAFWCNPISGHNTLYWYLQNLGQGPELLIRYENEEAVDDSQLPKDRFSAERLKGVDSTLKIQPAELGDSAVYLCASSFQNVGEQFFGPGTRLTVL.

This clonotype came up many times. The rearrangement links TRBV12-5 to TRBJ2-5, with D uncertain. The CDR3 consists of 11 residues. Germline V gene lookup returns CDR1 LGHNT and CDR2 FRNRAP. Between the trimmed V and J ends, which lost 1 base and 3 bases, there was a span of 0 bases. The CDR3 is CASGLEETQYF. CDR3 DNA: TGTGCTAGTGGTTTGGAAGAGACCCAGTACTTC.

The sample holds many counts of this clonotype. V is TRBV7-9 and J is TRBJ1-6; maybe TRBD1 (5 bases). Germline V lookup: CDR1 SEHNR, CDR2 FQNEAQ (reference sequence). Deletions cut 5 bases from V and 7 bases from J, with 12 bases between. The length of the CDR3 is 14 residues. Here the CDR3 reads CASSLGAANSPLHF. The CDR3 bases are TGTGCCAGCAGCCTCGGGGCAGCAAATTCACCCCTCCACTTT.

Ten or more counts support this clonotype. The chain has TRBV5-1 and TRBJ2-1; 8 nucleotides align to TRBD2. The germline CDR1 and CDR2 sequences are SGHRS and YFSETQ. The CDR3 extends over 14 amino acids. The junction had 4 bases not matched to a gene; V was cut back by 3 bases and J by 5 bases. CDR3 in DNA: TGCGCCAGCAGCTCCAGCGGGAGTAACAATGAGCAGTTCTTC. Translation: CASSSSGSNNEQFF.

This clonotype showed up many times. The rearrangement links TRBV27 to TRBJ2-3; the D is unclear. Per the germline V gene, CDR1 is MNHEY and CDR2 is SMNVEV (reference sequence). CDR3 size: 15 residues. V lost 5 bases and J 3 bases, leaving 15 bases between the germline ends. The CDR3 nucleotides are TGTGCCAGCAGTCCGAAGGAGCCGATAACAGATACGCAGTATTTT. This codes for CASSPKEPITDTQYF.

J is TRBJ2-5 and V is TRBV20-1; D not certain. With 1 base removed from V and 1 base from J, the gap between germline ends came to 10 bases. Germline CDR1 is DFQATT and CDR2 is SNEGSKA (reference sequence). The CDR3 has 14 residues. The CDR3 sequence: CSARGQPSQETQYF. Here the CDR3 DNA reads TGCAGTGCTAGAGGGCAGCCCTCCCAAGAGACCCAGTACTTC.

The chain has TRBV27 and TRBJ2-1, with 16 bases that match TRBD2. The V and J ends lost 6 bases and 10 bases, in that order; junction bases with no gene match: 9. This CDR3 region has 16 residues. Germline CDR1 MNHEY, CDR2 SMNVEV (reference sequence). CDR3: CASSPGTSGRAPEQFF. In DNA form, the CDR3 reads TGTGCCAGCAGCCCGGGGACTAGCGGGAGGGCCCCCGAGCAGTTCTTC.

The V and J genes are TRBV10-3 and TRBJ2-5, with TRBD1 matching 10 bases. The junction had 9 bases not matched to a gene; V was cut back by 3 bases and J by 5 bases. Germline V gene lookup returns CDR1 ENHRY and CDR2 SYGVKD. This CDR3 region has 16 residues. This CDR3 reads CAISDMGQGRGETQYF. CDR3 bases: TGTGCCATCAGTGACATGGGACAGGGGCGCGGGGAGACCCAGTACTTC.

This clonotype appeared a few times. V usage is TRBV7-2 and J usage is TRBJ1-5; D gene unclear. Germline CDR1 is SGHTA and CDR2 is FQGNSA. Trimming took 1 base from V and 1 from J, leaving 11 bases between them. The CDR3 contains 16 residues. The DNA for the CDR3 is TGTGCCAGCAGCTTAGTGCACAGAGGGAGCAATCAGCCCCAGCATTTT. Translated, it gives CASSLVHRGSNQPQHF.

This clonotype was seen a few times. The chain recombines TRBV3-1 with TRBJ2-4; D is unresolved. Trimming shortened V by 4 bases and J by 7 bases, and 17 bases separated the two germline ends. The CDR3 length is 15 residues. Germline V gene data show CDR1 as LGHDT and CDR2 as YNNKEL (reference sequence). The CDR3 bases are TGTGCCAGCAGCCTCAATGTAAACGTCGGGAACATTCAGTACTTC. This encodes CASSLNVNVGNIQYF.

The gene calls are TRBV7-7 and TRBJ2-2; D might be TRBD1 or TRBD2, each matching 5 bases. V was clipped by 11 bases and J by 6 bases, with 16 bases between them. This CDR3 is built from 13 residues. Germline-derived CDR1 and CDR2 are SSHAT and FNYEAQ (reference sequence). Here the CDR3 reads CAAGTVGAGELFF. In DNA form, the CDR3 reads TGTGCCGCAGGGACGGTGGGAGCCGGGGAGCTGTTTTTT.

This clonotype was found a few times. The V and J genes are TRBV24-1 and TRBJ2-1, with D perhaps TRBD1 (6 bases). The ends were cut back, 2 bases at V and 4 bases at J, with 14 bases in the middle. The CDR3 totals 16 residues. Germline V gives CDR1 KGHDR, CDR2 SFDVKD. As DNA, the CDR3 is TGTGCCACCAGTGATTCAGGGGCACGGGATTACAATGAGCAGTTCTTC. It codes for CATSDSGARDYNEQFF.

This clonotype was seen repeatedly, ten times or more. V usage is TRBV12-3 or TRBV12-4 and J usage is TRBJ1-6; 7 nucleotides line up with TRBD1. The CDR3 extends over 14 amino acids. J gave up 9 bases and V 6 bases, and 8 bases lay outside the gene matches. CDR3 sequence (DNA): TGTGCCAGCAGCCCGACAGGGATGATTTCACCCCTCCACTTT. This codes for CASSPTGMISPLHF.

This clonotype was counted at least ten times. The chain couples TRBV29-1 to TRBJ2-5, with 14 bases identical to TRBD2. The CDR3 is 14 amino acids. Germline trimming cut 7 bases from V and 5 bases from J; bases unmatched to any gene: 6. The V gene's germline CDR1 is SQVTM and CDR2 ANQGSEA. The CDR3 nucleotides read TGCAGCGCTACGACTAGCGGGAGGGGTGAGACCCAGTACTTC. It yields the protein CSATTSGRGETQYF.

The V call is TRBV11-3, the J call TRBJ2-2, with unresolved D. Trimming shortened V by 3 bases and J by 0 bases, and 14 bases separated the two germline ends. Germline V lookup: CDR1 SGHNT, CDR2 YENEEA. The CDR3 sequence is 17 residues long. CDR3 nucleotide sequence: TGTGCCAGCAGCTTCCCCCGGTTTGCCTCGAACACCGGGGAGCTGTTTTTT. This translates into CASSFPRFASNTGELFF.

At least ten counts were recorded for this clonotype. The CDR3 region has the DNA TGCGCCAGCAGCCAGGTCCTTCGCCGGGACAGCCCAAAGAGCACTGAAGCTTTCTTT. It specifies CASSQVLRRDSPKSTEAFF. V is TRBV4-1 and J is TRBJ1-1, with 7 bases identical to TRBD1. The V segment lost 3 bases and the J segment 4 bases; nucleotides outside the gene matches: 20. CDR1 and CDR2 from the germline V gene are MGHRA and YSYEKL. The CDR3 extends over 19 amino acids.

The genes are TRBV5-1 and TRBJ2-3; 7 nucleotides line up with TRBD2. Germline lookup yields CDR1 SGHRS and CDR2 YFSETQ. This CDR3 is 18 amino acids long. The ends lost 3 bases at V and 0 bases at J; junction bases unmatched: 13. The DNA for the CDR3 is TGCGCCAGCAGCTGGGCTAGCGGCCCGCAAGTTAGCACAGATACGCAGTATTTT. Protein sequence: CASSWASGPQVSTDTQYF.